Listed below are T cell receptor beta chains from one sample, sequenced in a study of cytomegalovirus exposure and HLA in healthy donors. Here immunoSEQ multiplex PCR was the method, and the copy in TCRdb shows in-frame clones only, minus some. Counted here are some 110,000 clones, 74% occurring once; the ten biggest clones make up more than 9%. The sequenced sample was PBMCs. All receptors derive from a woman between 50 and 59 years old in good health and CMV-seropositive. Each CDR3 is given with its conserved first and last residue. The D gene is left open where the match is weak. Size is omitted from some rows. Given values are once, few, many or a class for expanded clones.

CDR3aa: CASRGQLDTEAFF; CDR3nt: TGTGCCAGCAGGGGGCAACTGGACACTGAAGCTTTCTTT; v_gene: TRBV19; d_gene: TRBD1; abundance: .; j_gene: TRBJ1-1
CDR3aa: CASSDLEGRLSDTQYF; CDR3nt: TGTGCCAGCAGTGATCTCGAGGGAAGGCTTTCAGATACGCAGTATTTT; v_gene: TRBV6-1; d_gene: .; abundance: .; j_gene: TRBJ2-3
CDR3aa: CAWSGTRPRTYEQYF; CDR3nt: TGTGCCTGGAGTGGTACTAGGCCCCGAACCTACGAGCAGTACTTC; v_gene: TRBV30; d_gene: .; abundance: .; j_gene: TRBJ2-7
CDR3aa: CAWRALEYTDTQYF; CDR3nt: TGTGCCTGGAGGGCACTAGAGTACACAGATACGCAGTATTTT; v_gene: TRBV30; d_gene: .; abundance: once; j_gene: TRBJ2-3
CDR3aa: CASSTGGASYEQYF; CDR3nt: TGTGCCAGCAGTACAGGGGGCGCCTCCTACGAGCAGTACTTC; v_gene: TRBV5-4; d_gene: TRBD1; abundance: .; j_gene: TRBJ2-7
CDR3aa: CASSSSVEAGTDTQYF; CDR3nt: TGTGCCAGCAGCTCCTCAGTTGAGGCCGGCACAGATACGCAGTATTTT; v_gene: TRBV5-4; d_gene: .; abundance: .; j_gene: TRBJ2-3
CDR3aa: CASSQDRGNNYGYTF; CDR3nt: TGTGCCAGCAGCCAAGATCGGGGTAATAACTATGGCTACACCTTC; v_gene: TRBV14; d_gene: .; abundance: .; j_gene: TRBJ1-2
CDR3aa: CASSPGQGAFQPQHF; CDR3nt: TGTGCCAGTAGCCCGGGACAGGGGGCATTTCAGCCCCAGCATTTT; v_gene: TRBV19; d_gene: TRBD1; abundance: .; j_gene: TRBJ1-5
CDR3aa: CASSQGASGEQYF; CDR3nt: TGCGCCAGCAGCCAAGGGGCAAGCGGAGAGCAGTACTTC; v_gene: TRBV4-3; d_gene: .; abundance: .; j_gene: TRBJ2-7
CDR3aa: CASSQPFRGTEAFF; CDR3nt: TGTGCCAGCAGTCAACCGTTTAGGGGCACTGAAGCTTTCTTT; v_gene: TRBV2; d_gene: .; abundance: .; j_gene: TRBJ1-1
CDR3aa: CASSDWGPPYEQYF; CDR3nt: TGTGCCAGCAGTGACTGGGGGCCCCCCTACGAGCAGTACTTC; v_gene: TRBV2; d_gene: .; abundance: few; j_gene: TRBJ2-7
CDR3aa: CASSEGALSSYNEQFF; CDR3nt: TGTGCCAGCAGTGAAGGAGCCTTGAGCTCCTACAATGAGCAGTTCTTC; v_gene: TRBV6-1; d_gene: .; abundance: .; j_gene: TRBJ2-1
CDR3aa: CASSSMGGRETQYF; CDR3nt: TGTGCCAGCAGTTCTATGGGGGGGAGAGAGACCCAGTACTTC; v_gene: TRBV11-2; d_gene: TRBD2; abundance: .; j_gene: TRBJ2-5
CDR3aa: CASNDRRSNTGELFF; CDR3nt: TGTGCCAGCAACGACAGAAGATCGAACACCGGGGAGCTGTTTTTT; v_gene: TRBV6-6; d_gene: .; abundance: .; j_gene: TRBJ2-2
CDR3aa: CASSLEMDREAFF; CDR3nt: TGTGCCAGCAGCTTAGAGATGGACAGGGAAGCTTTCTTT; v_gene: TRBV7-9; d_gene: TRBD1; abundance: .; j_gene: TRBJ1-1
CDR3aa: CASSERGQGLEQYF; CDR3nt: TGTGCCAGCAGTGAACGGGGACAGGGTCTAGAGCAGTACTTC; v_gene: TRBV6-1; d_gene: TRBD1; abundance: .; j_gene: TRBJ2-7
CDR3aa: CASSTGLGMGQYF; CDR3nt: TGTGCCAGCAGCACAGGACTAGGAATGGGGCAGTACTTC; v_gene: TRBV7-9; d_gene: TRBD2; abundance: .; j_gene: TRBJ2-7
CDR3aa: CASSQDGTGGGYTF; CDR3nt: TGTGCCAGCAGCCAAGACGGGACAGGGGGAGGCTACACCTTC; v_gene: TRBV4-2; d_gene: TRBD1; abundance: .; j_gene: TRBJ1-2
CDR3aa: CASSQEPGLANEKLFF; CDR3nt: TGCGCCAGCAGCCAAGAACCGGGGTTAGCTAATGAAAAACTGTTTTTT; v_gene: TRBV4-3; d_gene: .; abundance: .; j_gene: TRBJ1-4
CDR3aa: CSVSDRGYEQYF; CDR3nt: TGCAGCGTGAGCGACAGGGGCTACGAGCAGTACTTC; v_gene: TRBV29-1; d_gene: TRBD1; abundance: .; j_gene: TRBJ2-7
CDR3aa: CASSFPGYEQYF; CDR3nt: TGTGCCAGCAGTTTCCCGGGCTACGAGCAGTACTTC; v_gene: TRBV28; d_gene: .; abundance: once; j_gene: TRBJ2-7
CDR3aa: CASSSTGGTEAFF; CDR3nt: TGTGCCAGCAGCTCCACAGGGGGAACTGAAGCTTTCTTT; v_gene: TRBV5-4; d_gene: TRBD1; abundance: .; j_gene: TRBJ1-1
CDR3aa: CAAGGAPNEKLFF; CDR3nt: TGTGCCGCGGGGGGGGCGCCTAATGAAAAACTGTTTTTT; v_gene: TRBV10-3; d_gene: .; abundance: .; j_gene: TRBJ1-4
CDR3aa: CASSIVAGKETQYF; CDR3nt: TGTGCCAGTAGTATAGTTGCAGGGAAGGAGACCCAGTACTTC; v_gene: TRBV19; d_gene: .; abundance: .; j_gene: TRBJ2-5
CDR3aa: CASSPPHSSETQYF; CDR3nt: TGTGCCAGCAGCCCACCCCACTCCTCAGAGACCCAGTACTTC; v_gene: TRBV28; d_gene: .; abundance: .; j_gene: TRBJ2-5
CDR3aa: CASSLDWAGHGELFF; CDR3nt: TGTGCCAGCAGCTTAGATTGGGCAGGGCACGGGGAGCTGTTTTTT; v_gene: TRBV11-3; d_gene: .; abundance: .; j_gene: TRBJ2-2
CDR3aa: CASSRVGNTIYF; CDR3nt: TGTGCCAGCAGCCGAGTCGGAAACACCATATATTTT; v_gene: TRBV7-9; d_gene: .; abundance: .; j_gene: TRBJ1-3
CDR3aa: CASSSGLASYNEQFF; CDR3nt: TGTGCCAGCAGCTCAGGGCTAGCGTCCTACAATGAGCAGTTCTTC; v_gene: TRBV11-2; d_gene: .; abundance: .; j_gene: TRBJ2-1
CDR3aa: CASSFGTGTYEQYF; CDR3nt: TGTGCCAGCAGCTTCGGGACAGGGACCTACGAGCAGTACTTC; v_gene: TRBV5-6; d_gene: TRBD1; abundance: .; j_gene: TRBJ2-7
CDR3aa: CASSSGVSGSNQPQHF; CDR3nt: TGTGCCAGCAGCTCGGGGGTCAGTGGGAGCAATCAGCCCCAGCATTTT; v_gene: TRBV7-9; d_gene: .; abundance: .; j_gene: TRBJ1-5
CDR3aa: CASSHSQGVDIQYF; CDR3nt: TGTGCCAGCAGCCATTCACAAGGGGTAGACATTCAGTACTTC; v_gene: TRBV7-2; d_gene: .; abundance: once; j_gene: TRBJ2-4
CDR3aa: CSVEVGGLVEAFF; CDR3nt: TGCAGCGTTGAAGTCGGGGGGCTCGTTGAAGCTTTCTTT; v_gene: TRBV29-1; d_gene: .; abundance: .; j_gene: TRBJ1-1
CDR3aa: CASGQSGRDNEQFF; CDR3nt: TGTGCCAGCGGTCAATCCGGCAGGGACAATGAGCAGTTCTTC; v_gene: TRBV6-5; d_gene: .; abundance: .; j_gene: TRBJ2-1
CDR3aa: CASSRDFGSYNEQFF; CDR3nt: TGTGCCAGCAGTAGGGACTTTGGAAGCTACAATGAGCAGTTCTTC; v_gene: TRBV27; d_gene: .; abundance: .; j_gene: TRBJ2-1
CDR3aa: CASSNGNYGYTF; CDR3nt: TGTGCCAGCAGTAACGGGAACTATGGCTACACCTTC; v_gene: TRBV27; d_gene: .; abundance: .; j_gene: TRBJ1-2
CDR3aa: CASSFQASPVADTQYF; CDR3nt: TGCGCCAGCAGCTTTCAGGCGAGTCCCGTTGCAGATACGCAGTATTTT; v_gene: TRBV5-1; d_gene: .; abundance: .; j_gene: TRBJ2-3
CDR3aa: CASSPTSVQETQYF; CDR3nt: TGTGCCAGCAGTCCCACTAGCGTCCAAGAGACCCAGTACTTC; v_gene: TRBV2; d_gene: TRBD2; abundance: .; j_gene: TRBJ2-5
CDR3aa: CASSQVMGGLGQPQHF; CDR3nt: TGCGCCAGCAGCCAAGTTATGGGAGGACTGGGACAGCCCCAGCATTTT; v_gene: TRBV4-3; d_gene: .; abundance: .; j_gene: TRBJ1-5
CDR3aa: CSVPKGQAPLSWSSGPNTEAFF; CDR3nt: TGCAGCGTTCCAAAAGGACAGGCCCCGCTCTCTTGGTCGTCTGGTCCAAACACTGAAGCTTTCTTT; v_gene: TRBV29-1; d_gene: TRBD1; abundance: .; j_gene: TRBJ1-1
CDR3aa: CASSDSGGRMFPEQYF; CDR3nt: TGTGCCAGCAGCGATAGCGGGGGCAGAATGTTCCCCGAGCAGTACTTC; v_gene: TRBV7-9; d_gene: TRBD2; abundance: .; j_gene: TRBJ2-7
CDR3aa: CASSTGTAGSDTQYF; CDR3nt: TGCGCCAGCAGCACAGGGACAGCCGGGTCAGATACGCAGTATTTT; v_gene: TRBV5-1; d_gene: TRBD1; abundance: few; j_gene: TRBJ2-3